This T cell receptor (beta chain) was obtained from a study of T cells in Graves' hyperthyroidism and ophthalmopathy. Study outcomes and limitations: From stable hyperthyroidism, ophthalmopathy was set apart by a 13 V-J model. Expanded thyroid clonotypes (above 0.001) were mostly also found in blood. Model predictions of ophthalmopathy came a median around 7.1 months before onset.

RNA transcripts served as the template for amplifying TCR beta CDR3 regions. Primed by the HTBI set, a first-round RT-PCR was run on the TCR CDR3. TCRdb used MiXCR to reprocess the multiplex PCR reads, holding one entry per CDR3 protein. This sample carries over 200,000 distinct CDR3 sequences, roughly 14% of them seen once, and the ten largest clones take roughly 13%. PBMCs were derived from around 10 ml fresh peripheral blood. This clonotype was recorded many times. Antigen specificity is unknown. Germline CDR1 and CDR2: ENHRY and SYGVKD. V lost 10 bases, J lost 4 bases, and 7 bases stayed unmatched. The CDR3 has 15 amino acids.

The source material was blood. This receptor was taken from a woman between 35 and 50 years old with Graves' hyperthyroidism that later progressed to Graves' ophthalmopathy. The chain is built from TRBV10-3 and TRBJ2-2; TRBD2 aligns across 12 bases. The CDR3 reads CATTQTSGSTGELFF. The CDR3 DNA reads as TGTGCCACCACCCAGACTAGCGGGAGCACCGGGGAGCTGTTTTTT.